Following are 26 T cell receptor beta chains from one sample sequenced in a study of graft-versus-host responses after intestinal transplantation. The data were produced by immunoSEQ multiplex PCR, yet TCRdb's version contains in-frame clones alone and is incomplete. Of about 23,000 clones listed, 85% to 95% were seen once; the top ten hold around 2%. The starting material was PBMCs, obtained just under 40 days after intestinal transplant. These receptors were taken from a human patient who received an intestinal transplant, so some T cells may come from the graft donor.

The chain recombines TRBV19 with TRBJ1-2; no clear D gene. Trimming shortened V by 7 bases and J by 7 bases, and 16 bases separated the two germline ends. In germline, CDR1 is LNHDA, CDR2 SQIVND (reference sequence). The CDR3 loop spans 13 amino acids. Written as DNA, the CDR3 is TGTGCCAGTACCACGGGCTATGTGACTGGCTACACCTTC. It is translated as CASTTGYVTGYTF.

The chain employs TRBV9 and TRBJ2-3; D unresolved. V lost 0 bases and J 6 bases, leaving 2 bases between the germline ends. This CDR3 spans 11 amino acids. CDR1 and CDR2 from the germline V gene are SGDLS and YYNGEE. CDR3 sequence (DNA): TGTGCCAGCAGCGTAGATGATACGCAGTATTTT. This translates into CASSVDDTQYF.

J is TRBJ1-5 and V is TRBV28; a possible D gene is TRBD1 (5 bases). This CDR3 has 15 residues. V lost 5 bases to trimming and J lost 6 bases, with 17 bases between them. CDR1 and CDR2 (germline): MDHEN, SYDVKM. CDR3 sequence (DNA): TGTGCCAGCAGTCCTCTGGGGGTAGAGAGTCAGCCCCAGCATTTT. Protein sequence: CASSPLGVESQPQHF. The full variable domain, in which reference TRBV28 and TRBJ1-5 provide the parts outside the CDR3, is DVKVTQSSRYLVKRTGEKVFLECVQDMDHENMFWYRQDPGLGLRLIYFSYDVKMKEKGDIPEGYSVSREKKERFSLILESASTNQTSMYLCASSPLGVESQPQHFGDGTRLSIL.

CDR3 coding DNA: TGTGCCAGCAGCCAAGAGGAGGGGACTAGCGGATACAATGAGCAGTTCTTC. Its protein is CASSQEEGTSGYNEQFF. J is TRBJ2-1 and V is TRBV4-2, with TRBD2 matching over 11 bases. Unmatched junction bases numbered 5, after V lost 0 bases and J lost 4 bases. Germline V lookup: CDR1 LGHNA, CDR2 YNFKEQ. The CDR3 extends over 17 amino acids.

V and J are TRBV18 and TRBJ1-5, with D hard to call. Germline V lookup: CDR1 KGHSH, CDR2 LQKENI. V dropped 3 bases and J dropped 5 bases, with 8 bases sitting between them. The CDR3 covers 13 residues. CDR3 in DNA: TGTGCCAGCTCACCGACATCATATCAGCCCCAGCATTTT. Translation: CASSPTSYQPQHF.

V and J are TRBV6-1 and TRBJ1-1; perhaps TRBD1 as D (5 bases). This CDR3 is 14 amino acids long. Germline values: CDR1 MNHNS, CDR2 SASEGT. The V end was cut by 5 bases, the J end by 0 bases, with 10 bases between. The CDR3 loop is CASSWGDLNTEAFF. The DNA of the CDR3 is TGTGCCAGCAGTTGGGGGGACCTGAACACTGAAGCTTTCTTT.

The chain links TRBV28 to TRBJ1-2; perhaps TRBD1 as D (5 bases). CDR1 and CDR2 from the germline V gene are MDHEN and SYDVKM. The CDR3 is 12 amino acids. V was cut by 5 bases and J by 8 bases, with 12 bases left in between. The CDR3 nucleotides are TGTGCCAGCAGTAAGCAGGGAGACGGCTACACCTTC. Translating it yields CASSKQGDGYTF.

The V and J genes are TRBV11-2 and TRBJ2-7; D is uncertain. With 4 bases removed from V and 4 bases from J, the gap between germline ends came to 5 bases. Germline V gene data show CDR1 as SGHAT and CDR2 as FQNNGV. The CDR3 is 11 residues long. The CDR3 is CASSSTYEQYF. As DNA, the CDR3 is TGTGCCAGCAGCTCGACTTACGAGCAGTACTTC.

The chain carries TRBV4-2 and TRBJ2-4; the match to TRBD2 covers 11 bases. Germline V gene data show CDR1 as LGHNA and CDR2 as YNFKEQ. This CDR3 is 14 amino acids long. Trimming at V came to 5 bases and at J to 10 bases, leaving 7 bases not matched to a gene. The CDR3 loop is CASSTTSGIGIQYF. The CDR3 coding sequence is TGTGCCAGCAGCACGACTAGCGGGATAGGTATTCAGTACTTC.

This clone was seen a single time. This chain connects TRBV5-1 to TRBJ2-4; perhaps TRBD1 as D (5 bases). The CDR3 covers 16 residues. From germline, CDR1 is SGHRS and CDR2 YFSETQ. V was pared by 2 bases and J by 2 bases, with 14 bases between. DNA for the CDR3: TGCGCCAGCAGCTTCAAAGGGGATGTAACCAAAAACATTCAGTACTTC. Its protein product is CASSFKGDVTKNIQYF.

A single count supports this clone. V is TRBV5-1 and J is TRBJ2-2, with D possibly matching TRBD1 (5 bases). Deletions cut 0 bases from V and 0 bases from J, with 9 bases between. CDR1 and CDR2 from the germline V gene are SGHRS and YFSETQ. The CDR3 covers 16 residues. CDR3 sequence: CASSLDPGSNTGELFF. The CDR3 DNA reads TGCGCCAGCAGCTTGGATCCAGGGTCGAACACCGGGGAGCTGTTTTTT.

The chain joins TRBV4-2 to TRBJ2-3; TRBD1 aligns across 8 bases. This CDR3 is built from 15 residues. Germline V CDR1 and CDR2: LGHNA, YNFKEQ. V gave up 3 bases and J gave up 3 bases; unmatched junction bases: 5. In DNA, the CDR3 is TGTGCCAGCAGCCAGAGGCAGGGGGCTACAGATACGCAGTATTTT. The encoded protein is CASSQRQGATDTQYF.

The chain links TRBV7-9 to TRBJ1-4, with D maybe TRBD1 (5 bases). The V and J ends lost 2 bases and 5 bases respectively, with 12 bases between them. CDR1 is SEHNR, CDR2 FQNEAQ, per germline (reference sequence). CDR3 length: 15 amino acids. The CDR3 DNA follows: TGTGCCAGCAGCTTAACCGGGACGAACAATGAAAAACTGTTTTTT. Translated, it gives CASSLTGTNNEKLFF.

The rearrangement joins TRBV7-9 to TRBJ1-2, with D possibly being TRBD1 (6 bases). The germline CDR1 and CDR2 sequences are SEHNR and FQNEAQ (reference sequence). The CDR3 is 14 residues long. The V gene lost 7 bases and the J gene lost 6 bases, with 18 bases spanning the gap. CDR3 residues: CASITGGSGDGYTF. CDR3 DNA: TGTGCCAGCATCACGGGGGGCAGCGGGGATGGCTACACCTTC.

This clone was observed a few times. The chain is built from TRBV30 and TRBJ1-2, with a weak D call TRBD1 (6 bases). Germline V gene data show CDR1 as GTSNPN and CDR2 as SVGIG (reference sequence). V was trimmed by 3 bases and J by 8 bases, leaving 13 bases between them. The length of the CDR3 is 12 residues. The CDR3 DNA sequence: TGTGCCTGGAGGGTGTATGGGGGCGGCTACACCTTC. The encoded protein is CAWRVYGGGYTF.

The rearrangement links TRBV28 to TRBJ2-7; 11 positions agree with TRBD1. With 3 bases clipped from V and 5 bases from J, the junction kept 0 bases outside the gene matches. CDR1 is MDHEN, CDR2 SYDVKM, per germline. The CDR3 extends over 13 amino acids. CDR3 residues: CASSLGQGDEQYF. CDR3 DNA sequence: TGTGCCAGCAGTTTGGGACAGGGGGACGAGCAGTACTTC.

This clone was seen a few times. The genes are TRBV7-8 and TRBJ2-4; 10 bases line up with TRBD2. V lost 0 bases and J lost 1; bases outside the gene matches: 15. This CDR3 region has 21 residues. Germline-derived CDR1 and CDR2 are SGHVS and FQNEAQ. The CDR3 protein is CASSLAPVLAGESRAKNIQYF. In DNA, the CDR3 is TGTGCCAGCAGCTTAGCGCCGGTGCTAGCGGGAGAATCAAGGGCCAAAAACATTCAGTACTTC.

This clone was recorded once. As DNA, the CDR3 is TGTGCCAGCAGCTTAGTTTCGGGGGTCCCCCACGAGCAGTACTTC. Its protein product is CASSLVSGVPHEQYF. V and J are TRBV7-9 and TRBJ2-7; D might be TRBD2 (6 bases). The germline V gene has CDR1 SEHNR and CDR2 FQNEAQ (reference sequence). V was trimmed by 1 base and J by 5 bases, leaving 15 bases between them. The CDR3 loop spans 15 amino acids.

The chain carries TRBV29-1 and TRBJ2-5, with a possible D match to TRBD2 (6 bases). Deletions cut 2 bases from V and 3 bases from J, with 16 bases between. Per the germline V gene, CDR1 is SQVTM and CDR2 is ANQGSEA. This CDR3 spans 15 amino acids. The CDR3 protein is CSVEPIADWEETQYF. The CDR3 DNA reads TGCAGCGTTGAACCCATAGCGGACTGGGAAGAGACCCAGTACTTC.

The chain carries TRBV6-5 and TRBJ1-5, with D maybe TRBD1 (5 bases). V lost 5 bases and J 1 base, leaving 12 bases between the germline ends. From germline, CDR1 is MNHEY and CDR2 SVGAGI. CDR3 length equals 15 residues. CDR3 nucleotide sequence: TGTGCCAGCAGTCCTCCCGGGGGGAGCAATCAGCCCCAGCATTTT. Translating gives CASSPPGGSNQPQHF.

This chain uses TRBV18 with TRBJ2-1; 10 nucleotides line up with TRBD1. The CDR3 has 15 amino acids. Germline loops: CDR1 KGHSH, CDR2 LQKENI. Trimming removed 8 bases from V and 9 bases from J; junction bases left unmatched: 13. The CDR3 region is CASPNPGQGGGEQFF. DNA of the CDR3: TGTGCCAGCCCCAATCCCGGACAGGGGGGAGGTGAGCAGTTCTTC.

The CDR3: CASSGGQAFDQPQHF. The CDR3 nucleotides read TGTGCCAGCAGCGGCGGACAGGCGTTTGACCAGCCCCAGCATTTT. The V and J genes are TRBV9 and TRBJ1-5, with 7 bases fitting TRBD1. The CDR3 runs to 15 residues. The germline gives CDR1 SGDLS, CDR2 YYNGEE. V lost 3 bases to trimming and J lost 7 bases; unmatched junction nucleotides: 10.

This clone was counted a single time. The CDR3 nucleotides read TGCGCCAGCAGCCAAGGCGGTAATGAGCAGTTCTTC. Translated: CASSQGGNEQFF. The chain recombines TRBV4-3 with TRBJ2-1, with D hard to call. The germline V and J ends were trimmed by 1 base and 7 bases, with 5 bases remaining between them. The germline CDR1 and CDR2 sequences are LGHNA and YSLEER. The CDR3 consists of 12 residues.

The rearrangement links TRBV7-9 to TRBJ2-2; 9 bases match TRBD1. Germline trimming cut 3 bases from V and 4 bases from J; bases unmatched to any gene: 3. This CDR3 has 15 amino acids. Looked up from germline, CDR1 is SEHNR and CDR2 is FQNEAQ (reference sequence). Here the CDR3 reads CASSFGTGFTGELFF. As DNA, the CDR3 is TGTGCCAGCAGCTTTGGGACAGGGTTCACCGGGGAGCTGTTTTTT. Combining the CDR3 with reference TRBV7-9 and TRBJ2-2 gives the whole variable domain DTGVSQNPRHKITKRGQNVTFRCDPISEHNRLYWYRQTLGQGPEFLTYFQNEAQLEKSRLLSDRFSAERPKGSFSTLEIQRTEQGDSAMYLCASSFGTGFTGELFFGEGSRLTVL.

This chain links TRBV10-1 with TRBJ1-5; possibly TRBD1 for D (5 bases). The CDR3 has 8 amino acids. CDR1 is WNHNN and CDR2 is SYGVQD in the germline V gene (reference sequence). Here the CDR3 DNA reads TGCGGGGCAGGGACCCAGCATTTT. Translated: CGAGTQHF.

This chain connects TRBV5-1 to TRBJ2-3; either TRBD1 or TRBD2 may supply D (5 bases each). CDR3 length equals 13 residues. V lost 4 bases and J lost 4, with 10 bases in between. Germline lookup yields CDR1 SGHRS and CDR2 YFSETQ. The chain's CDR3 is CASSLMGPDTQYF. The CDR3 region has the DNA TGCGCCAGCAGCCTGATGGGACCAGATACGCAGTATTTT.